This T cell receptor (beta chain) was documented in a study of patients and donors after allogeneic stem cell transplantation. A single record per CDR3 protein comes from TCRdb applying MiXCR to the RT-PCR reads. Here the sample spans 190,000 or so distinct CDR3 sequences, more than 35% being singletons. Germline V gene sequence: CDR1 SGHTS, CDR2 YDEGEE. Trimming took 4 bases from V and 4 from J; bases not matched to a gene: 7. This CDR3 has 15 amino acids. The rearrangement joins TRBV5-8 to TRBJ1-3; 8 bases fit TRBD1. The sequence came from a human donor who was either an allogeneic HSCT recipient or a stem cell or donor lymphocyte infusion donor (not recorded which). It is not recorded whose cells these are; they may come from a transplant donor. Sequenced input: blood, either unsorted or a sorted T cell fraction (not recorded which). The DNA for the CDR3 is TGTGCCAGCAGCCCCGACAGGGGACCAGGAAACACCATATATTTT. It yields the protein CASSPDRGPGNTIYF.